This entry is about one T cell receptor (beta chain). This specimen comes from a study of shared clonotypes between healthy human individuals. About the study: For every donor, three CD4 naive, three CD4 memory, two CD8 naive and one CD8 memory plates were used.

The germline gives CDR1 MNHNY, CDR2 SVGAGI (reference sequence). This CDR3 contains 12 residues. Trimming removed 5 bases from V and 4 bases from J, with 9 bases in between. Some clones are missing from TCRdb's copy, which holds only in-frame ones; the method was immunoSEQ multiplex PCR. The data show some 2 million clones, less than 95% seen once. Naive CD8 cells comprised CD45RO-negative, CCR7-positively selected cells, excluding terminally differentiated effector memory CD45RA+ cells. This receptor was taken from a man younger than 30 in good health. Sequences were obtained from naive CD8+ T cells sorted from blood. The V and J genes are TRBV6-6 and TRBJ2-7; D is possibly TRBD2 (5 bases). The CDR3 coding sequence is TGTGCCAGCAGTCTAGGACTGTACGAGCAGTACTTC. Translated: CASSLGLYEQYF.